A selection of T cell receptor beta chains follows, all from one sample in a study of blood T cells in healthy people across ages. TCRdb recomputed calls from the 5' RACE reads with MiXCR, one row per CDR3 protein. The data show 1 million or so distinct CDR3 sequences, roughly a quarter seen once. These data also formed part of another study, on T cells of mothers and their children.

Sequenced sample: blood. The receptors originated from a girl aged 2 to 10 in good health. Both conserved end residues are part of each CDR3.

V gene: TRBV13
J gene: TRBJ2-7
CDR3 protein: CTSSLRAGYEQYF

V gene: TRBV7-8
J gene: TRBJ1-1
CDR3 protein: CASSLVVGSNTEAFF

V gene: TRBV7-9
J gene: TRBJ1-1
CDR3 protein: CASSLGTGSGAFF

V gene: TRBV7-9
J gene: -
CDR3 protein: CASSYTRDRASYEQYF

V gene: TRBV27
J gene: TRBJ1-1
CDR3 protein: CASSSLGQGFPEAFF

V gene: TRBV6-5
J gene: TRBJ2-3
CDR3 protein: CASSYLGGTQYF

V gene: TRBV20-1
J gene: TRBJ2-3
CDR3 protein: CSPSQRGGNTDTQYF

V gene: TRBV6-1
J gene: TRBJ2-3
CDR3 protein: CASSDAGPGYF

V gene: TRBV9
J gene: TRBJ2-4
CDR3 protein: CASSAALSDIQYF

V gene: TRBV7-2
J gene: TRBJ2-7
CDR3 protein: CASSSQGALHGEQYF

V gene: TRBV12-3/TRBV12-4
J gene: TRBJ2-1
CDR3 protein: CASYSGTSTYNEQFF

V gene: TRBV12-3/TRBV12-4
J gene: TRBJ2-3
CDR3 protein: CASLRAGDNTDTQYF

V gene: TRBV7-2
J gene: TRBJ2-1
CDR3 protein: CATVKNPSSYNEQFF

V gene: TRBV7-3
J gene: TRBJ1-2
CDR3 protein: CASRPSGQNYGYTF

V gene: TRBV5-1
J gene: -
CDR3 protein: CASSSPQGRNEQFF

V gene: TRBV29-1
J gene: TRBJ2-5
CDR3 protein: CSVEDRGLGETQYF

V gene: TRBV7-9
J gene: -
CDR3 protein: CASSHPGGYNEQFF

V gene: TRBV12-3/TRBV12-4
J gene: TRBJ1-5
CDR3 protein: CASSFQGKGHQPQHF

V gene: TRBV6-2/TRBV6-3
J gene: TRBJ2-7
CDR3 protein: CAGSVTGLAGFF

V gene: TRBV9
J gene: TRBJ2-5
CDR3 protein: CASSVVGSGRVETQYF

V gene: TRBV4-3
J gene: TRBJ1-4
CDR3 protein: CASSHRTGNEKLFF

V gene: TRBV5-1
J gene: TRBJ2-5
CDR3 protein: CASSGKLAGMYQETQYF

V gene: TRBV27
J gene: TRBJ1-5
CDR3 protein: CASRPPYPNQPQHF

V gene: TRBV7-9
J gene: TRBJ1-1
CDR3 protein: CASSYPGGGRGGPEAFF

V gene: TRBV12-3/TRBV12-4
J gene: TRBJ2-7
CDR3 protein: CASSLGRYEQYF

V gene: TRBV29-1
J gene: TRBJ2-1
CDR3 protein: CSVPSGGPYNEQFF

V gene: TRBV4-3
J gene: TRBJ2-3
CDR3 protein: CASSQDTLMRTDTQYF

V gene: TRBV4-1
J gene: TRBJ2-1
CDR3 protein: CASSPGRSRNEQFF

V gene: TRBV29-1
J gene: TRBJ2-7
CDR3 protein: CSVEEMGLGAYEQYF

V gene: TRBV20-1
J gene: -
CDR3 protein: CSARTVESAGGPYEQYF

V gene: TRBV27
J gene: -
CDR3 protein: CASSLSGTGGLEQFF

V gene: TRBV7-2
J gene: TRBJ2-3
CDR3 protein: CASSSRRVAGGDTQYF

V gene: TRBV10-2
J gene: TRBJ2-5
CDR3 protein: CASILTGTAKRETQYF

V gene: TRBV5-1
J gene: TRBJ1-2
CDR3 protein: CASTTAIGGNYGYTF

V gene: TRBV20-1
J gene: TRBJ2-7
CDR3 protein: CSARGLRDRESHYEQYF

V gene: TRBV28
J gene: TRBJ1-5
CDR3 protein: CASSFGRGQLLWPQHF

V gene: TRBV6-6
J gene: TRBJ1-1
CDR3 protein: CASSFVEANTEAFF

V gene: TRBV2
J gene: TRBJ2-7
CDR3 protein: CASRTTSGGAWEQYF

V gene: TRBV29-1
J gene: TRBJ2-2
CDR3 protein: CSVEDRSGRESTGELFF

V gene: TRBV7-2
J gene: TRBJ2-2
CDR3 protein: CASSLGWTGGGELFF

V gene: TRBV5-1
J gene: -
CDR3 protein: CASTHRDRPYEQYF

V gene: TRBV20-1
J gene: -
CDR3 protein: CSAREAYEQYF

V gene: TRBV7-9
J gene: TRBJ2-7
CDR3 protein: CASSFIEGNEQYF

V gene: TRBV7-9
J gene: TRBJ1-2
CDR3 protein: CASSSLKPGRDYGYTF

V gene: TRBV5-5
J gene: -
CDR3 protein: CASSLDLLSYEQYF

V gene: TRBV4-3
J gene: TRBJ1-5
CDR3 protein: CASSQDLRANQPQHF

V gene: TRBV2
J gene: TRBJ2-5
CDR3 protein: CASRSIVETQYF

V gene: TRBV12-3/TRBV12-4
J gene: TRBJ1-2
CDR3 protein: CASSNGRSYGYTF

V gene: TRBV7-8
J gene: TRBJ2-7
CDR3 protein: CASSFSPTYF

V gene: TRBV20-1
J gene: TRBJ2-1
CDR3 protein: CSARDRRRDSLIRNEQFF

V gene: TRBV2
J gene: TRBJ1-1
CDR3 protein: CASSGTEAFF

V gene: TRBV6-6
J gene: TRBJ1-1
CDR3 protein: CASGAGTGITEAFF

V gene: TRBV5-6
J gene: TRBJ1-2
CDR3 protein: CASSVLRGVNYGYTF

V gene: TRBV6-2/TRBV6-3
J gene: TRBJ2-2
CDR3 protein: CASRDRRFGELFF

V gene: TRBV6-2/TRBV6-3
J gene: TRBJ2-3
CDR3 protein: CASGTGVTDTQYF